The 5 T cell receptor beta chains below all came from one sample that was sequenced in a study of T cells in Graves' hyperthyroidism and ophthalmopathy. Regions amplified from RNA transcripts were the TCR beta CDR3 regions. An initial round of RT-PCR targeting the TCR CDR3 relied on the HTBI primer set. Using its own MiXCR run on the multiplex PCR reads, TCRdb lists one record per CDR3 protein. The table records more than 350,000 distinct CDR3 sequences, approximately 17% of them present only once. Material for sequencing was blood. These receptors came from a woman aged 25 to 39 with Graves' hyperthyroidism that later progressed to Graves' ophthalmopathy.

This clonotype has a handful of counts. CDR3 in amino acids: CASSLTVGYSYEQYF. In DNA form, the CDR3 reads TGCGCCAGCAGCCTAACAGTGGGGTACTCCTACGAGCAGTACTTC. The V call is TRBV4-1, the J call TRBJ2-7, with D uncertain. V dropped 4 bases and J dropped 0 bases, with 13 bases sitting between them. This CDR3 spans 15 amino acids. CDR1 MGHRA and CDR2 YSYEKL come from the germline V gene.

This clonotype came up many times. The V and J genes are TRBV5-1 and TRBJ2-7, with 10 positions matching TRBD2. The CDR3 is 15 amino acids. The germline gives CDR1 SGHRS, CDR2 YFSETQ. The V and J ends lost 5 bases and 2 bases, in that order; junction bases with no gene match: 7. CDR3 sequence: CASRTGLAPTYEQYF. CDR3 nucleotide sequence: TGCGCCAGCAGAACGGGACTAGCGCCCACCTACGAGCAGTACTTC.

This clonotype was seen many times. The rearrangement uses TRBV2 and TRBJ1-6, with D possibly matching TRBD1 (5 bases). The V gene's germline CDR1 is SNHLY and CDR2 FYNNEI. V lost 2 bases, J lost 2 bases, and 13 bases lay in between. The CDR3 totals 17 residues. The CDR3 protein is CASSESREAPYNSPLHF. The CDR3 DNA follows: TGTGCCAGCAGTGAAAGCAGGGAAGCCCCCTATAATTCACCCCTCCACTTT.

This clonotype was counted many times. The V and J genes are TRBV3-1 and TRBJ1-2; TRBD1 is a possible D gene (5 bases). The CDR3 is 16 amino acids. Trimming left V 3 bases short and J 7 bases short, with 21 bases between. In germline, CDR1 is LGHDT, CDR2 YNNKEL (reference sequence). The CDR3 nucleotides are TGTGCCAGCAGCCAGCCCACCTTGGGGGGATGGTTTGGCTACACCTTC. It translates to CASSQPTLGGWFGYTF.

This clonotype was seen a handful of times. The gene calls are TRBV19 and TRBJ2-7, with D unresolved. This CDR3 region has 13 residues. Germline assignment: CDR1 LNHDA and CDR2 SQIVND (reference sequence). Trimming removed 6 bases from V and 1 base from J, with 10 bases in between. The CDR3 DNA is TGTGCCAGTAGATCCGACTGGTCCTACGAGCAGTACTTC. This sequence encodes CASRSDWSYEQYF.